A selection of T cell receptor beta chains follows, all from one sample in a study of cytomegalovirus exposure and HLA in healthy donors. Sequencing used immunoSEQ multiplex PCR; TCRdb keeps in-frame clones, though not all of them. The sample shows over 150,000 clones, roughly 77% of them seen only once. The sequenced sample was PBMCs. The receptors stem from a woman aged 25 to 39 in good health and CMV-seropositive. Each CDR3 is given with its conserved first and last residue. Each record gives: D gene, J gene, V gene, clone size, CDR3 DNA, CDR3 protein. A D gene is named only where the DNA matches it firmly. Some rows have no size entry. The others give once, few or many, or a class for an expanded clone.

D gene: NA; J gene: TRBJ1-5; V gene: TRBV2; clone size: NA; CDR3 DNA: TGTGCCAGCGGGGGAAGCGGGGCCCAGCATTTT; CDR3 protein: CASGGSGAQHF
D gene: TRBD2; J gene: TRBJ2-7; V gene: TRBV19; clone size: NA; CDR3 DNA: TGTGCCAGTAGTTCCTCCGGGACTAGCGGGAGTGTTGAGCAGTACTTC; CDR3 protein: CASSSSGTSGSVEQYF
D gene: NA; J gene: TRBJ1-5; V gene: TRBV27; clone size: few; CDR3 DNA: TGTGCCAGCAGCACAGGGTACGACAATCAGCCCCAGCATTTT; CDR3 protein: CASSTGYDNQPQHF
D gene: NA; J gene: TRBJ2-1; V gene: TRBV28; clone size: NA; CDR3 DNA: TGTGCCAGCAGTTTGACCCCCGGACAGAGCTCCTACAATGAGCAGTTCTTC; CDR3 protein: CASSLTPGQSSYNEQFF
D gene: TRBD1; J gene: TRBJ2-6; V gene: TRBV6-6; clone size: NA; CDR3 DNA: TGTGCCAGCAGTACACAGGGGACCGGGGCCAACGTCCTGACTTTC; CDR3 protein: CASSTQGTGANVLTF
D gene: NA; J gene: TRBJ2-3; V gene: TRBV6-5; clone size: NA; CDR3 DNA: TGTGCCAGCAGCCGTCGAGGGCAGGGACTCAATACGCAGTATTTT; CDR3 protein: CASSRRGQGLNTQYF
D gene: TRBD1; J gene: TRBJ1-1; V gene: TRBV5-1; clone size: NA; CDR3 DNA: TGCGCCAGCAGCTTTCGGACAGGGGGGGTGGAAACTGAAGCTTTCTTT; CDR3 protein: CASSFRTGGVETEAFF
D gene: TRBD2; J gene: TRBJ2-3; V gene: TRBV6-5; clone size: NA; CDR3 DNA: TGTGCCATCCGAGCGGGAGGAAGCACAGATACGCAGTATTTT; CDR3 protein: CAIRAGGSTDTQYF
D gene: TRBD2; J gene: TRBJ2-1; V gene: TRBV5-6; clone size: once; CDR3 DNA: TGTGCCAGCAGCTCGTCTAGCGGGAGGATCAATGAGCAGTTCTTC; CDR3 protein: CASSSSSGRINEQFF
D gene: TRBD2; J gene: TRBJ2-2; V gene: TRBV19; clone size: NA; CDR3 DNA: TGTGCCAGTGGCTCTAGCGGAATCACCGGGGAGCTGTTTTTT; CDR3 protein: CASGSSGITGELFF
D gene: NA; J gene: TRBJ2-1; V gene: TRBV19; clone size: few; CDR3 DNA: TGTGCCAGCCGGGACTTTCCCTCGGAGCAGTTCTTC; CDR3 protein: CASRDFPSEQFF
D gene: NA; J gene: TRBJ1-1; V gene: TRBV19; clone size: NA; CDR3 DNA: TGTGCCAGTGTCATGGCGAACACTGAAGCTTTCTTT; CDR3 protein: CASVMANTEAFF
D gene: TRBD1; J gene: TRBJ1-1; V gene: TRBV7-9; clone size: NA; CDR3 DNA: TGTGCCAGCGGGGGGGACAGGGGGATCACTGAAGCTTTCTTT; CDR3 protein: CASGGDRGITEAFF
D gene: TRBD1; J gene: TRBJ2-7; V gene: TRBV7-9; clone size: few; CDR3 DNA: TGTGCCAGCGGCGACCAGGGACAGGGCGCCTACGAGCAGTACTTC; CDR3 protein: CASGDQGQGAYEQYF
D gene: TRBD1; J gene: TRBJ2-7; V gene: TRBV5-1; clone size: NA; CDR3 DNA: TGCGCCAGCAGCCCGAGGGGACAGATAGGGGACGAGCAGTACTTC; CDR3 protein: CASSPRGQIGDEQYF
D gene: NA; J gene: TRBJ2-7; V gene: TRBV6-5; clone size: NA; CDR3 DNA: TGTGCCAGCAGTCTTACAGGGGGGGCCTACGAGCAGTACTTC; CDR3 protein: CASSLTGGAYEQYF
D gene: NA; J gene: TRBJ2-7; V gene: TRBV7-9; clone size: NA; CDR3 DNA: TGTGCCAGCAGCTCGAATCAGGGGGGCCTCGAGCAGTACTTC; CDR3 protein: CASSSNQGGLEQYF
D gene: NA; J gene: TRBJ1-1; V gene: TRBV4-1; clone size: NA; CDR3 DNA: TGCGCCAGCAGCCAAGTAATGAACACTGAAGCTTTCTTT; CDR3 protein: CASSQVMNTEAFF
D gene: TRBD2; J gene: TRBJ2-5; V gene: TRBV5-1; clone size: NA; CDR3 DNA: TGCGCCAGCAGCCCCCGACTAGCGGGAGGGCAGGAGACCCAGTACTTC; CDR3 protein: CASSPRLAGGQETQYF
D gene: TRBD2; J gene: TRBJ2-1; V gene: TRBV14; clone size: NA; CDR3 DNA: TGTGCCAGCAGCCAAGCGGGAGGCAATGAGCAGTTCTTC; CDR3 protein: CASSQAGGNEQFF
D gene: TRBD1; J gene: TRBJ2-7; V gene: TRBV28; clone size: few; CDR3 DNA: TGTGCCAGCTCTGCCGGGACAGGGGACGAGCAGTACTTC; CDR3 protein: CASSAGTGDEQYF
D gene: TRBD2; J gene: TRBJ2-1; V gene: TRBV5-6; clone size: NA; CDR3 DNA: TGTGCCAGCAGCCCAGGCGCTAGCGGGAGTGTTGAGCAGTTCTTC; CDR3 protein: CASSPGASGSVEQFF
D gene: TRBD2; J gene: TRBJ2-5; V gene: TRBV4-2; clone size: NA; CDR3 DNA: TGTGCCAGCAGCCAAGATGGGACTAGCGCTCAAGAGACCCAGTACTTC; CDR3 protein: CASSQDGTSAQETQYF
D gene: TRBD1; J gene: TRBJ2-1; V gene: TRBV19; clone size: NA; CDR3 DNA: TGTGCCAGTAGGACAGGGGCCTACAATGAGCAGTTCTTC; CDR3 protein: CASRTGAYNEQFF
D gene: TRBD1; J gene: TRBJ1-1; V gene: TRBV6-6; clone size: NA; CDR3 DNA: TGTGCCAGCAGTTACGGACAGGGGGCGACTGAAGCTTTCTTT; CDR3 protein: CASSYGQGATEAFF
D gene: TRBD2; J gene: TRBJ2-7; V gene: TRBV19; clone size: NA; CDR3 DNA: TGTGCCAGTAGCTCCCGGACTAGCGGGGGTACTCCCTACGAGCAGTACTTC; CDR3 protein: CASSSRTSGGTPYEQYF
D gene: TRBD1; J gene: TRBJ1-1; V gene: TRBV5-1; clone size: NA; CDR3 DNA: TGCGCCAGCAGCTTGGAACTGGCGGGACAGGGGAGAGCTTTCTTT; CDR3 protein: CASSLELAGQGRAFF
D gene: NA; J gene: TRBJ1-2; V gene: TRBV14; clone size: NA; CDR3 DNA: TGTGCCAGCAGCCAAGATAAGGGGTTGGATTATGGCTACACCTTC; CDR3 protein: CASSQDKGLDYGYTF
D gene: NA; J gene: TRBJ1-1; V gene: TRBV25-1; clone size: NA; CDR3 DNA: TGTGCCAGCAGTGGGATCGACAGGAACACTGAAGCTTTCTTT; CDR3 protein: CASSGIDRNTEAFF
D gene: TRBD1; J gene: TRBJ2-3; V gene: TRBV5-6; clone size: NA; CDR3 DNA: TGTGCCAGCATCCAGACAGGGGCGGCGGATACGCAGTATTTT; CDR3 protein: CASIQTGAADTQYF
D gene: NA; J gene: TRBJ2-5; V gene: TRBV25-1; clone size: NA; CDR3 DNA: TGTGCCAGCAGTGCCGTAGCGTTTGTCGGGGAGACCCAGTACTTC; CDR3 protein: CASSAVAFVGETQYF
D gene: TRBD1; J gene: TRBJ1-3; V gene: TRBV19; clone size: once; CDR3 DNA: TGTGCCAGTAGTGAACCTGACAGGGTGTACGGAAACACCATATATTTT; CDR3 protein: CASSEPDRVYGNTIYF
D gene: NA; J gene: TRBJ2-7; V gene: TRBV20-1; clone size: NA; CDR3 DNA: TGCAGTGCTAGACTAAACTACGAGCAGTACTTC; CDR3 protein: CSARLNYEQYF
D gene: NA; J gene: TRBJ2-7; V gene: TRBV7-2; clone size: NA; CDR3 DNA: TGTGCCAGCAGCTTATCTGGGGGAGGGGGAGGAACCTACGAGCAGTACTTC; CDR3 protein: CASSLSGGGGGTYEQYF
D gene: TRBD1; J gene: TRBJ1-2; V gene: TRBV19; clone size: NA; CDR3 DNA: TGTGCCAGTAGTATCCCCCAGGACAGGTGGTTTAACTATGGCTACACCTTC; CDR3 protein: CASSIPQDRWFNYGYTF
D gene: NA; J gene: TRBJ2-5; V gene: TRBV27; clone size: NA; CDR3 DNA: TGTGCCAGCACGAGGGGGGGCCGACCCCAAGAGACCCAGTACTTC; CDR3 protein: CASTRGGRPQETQYF
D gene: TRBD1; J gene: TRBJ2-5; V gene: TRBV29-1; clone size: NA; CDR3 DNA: TGCAGCGTTGAAGGAGGGAACCCCAGGGGGGAGACCCAGTACTTC; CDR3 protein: CSVEGGNPRGETQYF
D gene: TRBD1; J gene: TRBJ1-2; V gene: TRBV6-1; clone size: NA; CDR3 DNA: TGTGCCAGCAGTCCTGCAACAGGGGACTATGGCTACACCTTC; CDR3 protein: CASSPATGDYGYTF
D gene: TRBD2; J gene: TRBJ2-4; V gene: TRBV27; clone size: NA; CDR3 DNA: TGTGCCAGCAGTCCCGGGACTAGCGGTAAAAACATTCAGTACTTC; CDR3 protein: CASSPGTSGKNIQYF
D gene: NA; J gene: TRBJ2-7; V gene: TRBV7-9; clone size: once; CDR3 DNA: TGTGCCAGCAGCTTTGGGACACTCGAGCAGTACTTC; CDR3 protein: CASSFGTLEQYF
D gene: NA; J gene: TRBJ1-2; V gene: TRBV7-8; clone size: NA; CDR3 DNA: TGTGCCAGCAGCTTAGCCCGAGACTATGGCTACACCTTC; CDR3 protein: CASSLARDYGYTF
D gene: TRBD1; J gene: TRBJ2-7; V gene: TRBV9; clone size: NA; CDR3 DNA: TGTGCCAGCAGCCACTCTACTGGGACAGGGGGCAGTTACGAGCAGTACTTC; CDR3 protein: CASSHSTGTGGSYEQYF
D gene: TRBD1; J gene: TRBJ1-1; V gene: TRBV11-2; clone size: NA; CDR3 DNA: TGTGCCAGCAGCCGGGGACCGGGACAGGGGTACACTGAAGCTTTCTTT; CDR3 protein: CASSRGPGQGYTEAFF
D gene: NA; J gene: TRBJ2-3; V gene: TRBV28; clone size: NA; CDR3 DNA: TGTGCCAGCAGTTTGTACGGTATCACAGATACGCAGTATTTT; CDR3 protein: CASSLYGITDTQYF
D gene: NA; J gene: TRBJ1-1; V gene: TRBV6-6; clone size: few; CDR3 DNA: TGTGCCAGCACCCTAGTGGTGGGTGAAGCTTTCTTT; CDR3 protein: CASTLVVGEAFF
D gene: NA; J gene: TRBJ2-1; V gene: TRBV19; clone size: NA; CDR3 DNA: TGTGCCAGTAGAAGTGGTAGCAATGAGCAGTTCTTC; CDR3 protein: CASRSGSNEQFF
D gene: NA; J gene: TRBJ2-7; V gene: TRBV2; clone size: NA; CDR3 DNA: TGTGCCAGCAGCCTCTACGAGCAGTACTTC; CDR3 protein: CASSLYEQYF
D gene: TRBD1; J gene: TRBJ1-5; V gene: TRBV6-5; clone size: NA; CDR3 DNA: TGTGCCAGCAGTGTGGACAGGGGAAACAATCAGCCCCAGCATTTT; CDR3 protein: CASSVDRGNNQPQHF
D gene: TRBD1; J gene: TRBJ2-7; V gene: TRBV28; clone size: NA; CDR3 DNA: TGTGCCAGCGCCCGGACAGGGTTTTACGAGCAGTACTTC; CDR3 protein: CASARTGFYEQYF
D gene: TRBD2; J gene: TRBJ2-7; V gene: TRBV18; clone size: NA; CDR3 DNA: TGTGCCAGCTCACCAAGCGGACTAGCGGGACGCGAGCAGTACTTC; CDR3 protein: CASSPSGLAGREQYF
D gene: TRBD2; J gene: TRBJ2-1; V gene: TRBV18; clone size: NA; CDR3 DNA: TGTGCCAGCTCACCAAAGGAGACTAGCGGGAGAAATGAGCAGTTCTTC; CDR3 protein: CASSPKETSGRNEQFF
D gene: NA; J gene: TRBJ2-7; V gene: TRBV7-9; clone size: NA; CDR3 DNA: TGTGCCAGCAGCGTCAGTTACGAGCAGTACTTC; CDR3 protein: CASSVSYEQYF
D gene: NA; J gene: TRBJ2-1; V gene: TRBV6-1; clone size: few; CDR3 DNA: TGTGCCATCAGTGAGGGAGAGGACTCCTACAATGAGCAGTTCTTC; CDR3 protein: CAISEGEDSYNEQFF
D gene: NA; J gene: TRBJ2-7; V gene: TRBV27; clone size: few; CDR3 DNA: TGTGCCAGCAGTTCAGGGATCCTCTACGAGCAGTACTTC; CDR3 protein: CASSSGILYEQYF